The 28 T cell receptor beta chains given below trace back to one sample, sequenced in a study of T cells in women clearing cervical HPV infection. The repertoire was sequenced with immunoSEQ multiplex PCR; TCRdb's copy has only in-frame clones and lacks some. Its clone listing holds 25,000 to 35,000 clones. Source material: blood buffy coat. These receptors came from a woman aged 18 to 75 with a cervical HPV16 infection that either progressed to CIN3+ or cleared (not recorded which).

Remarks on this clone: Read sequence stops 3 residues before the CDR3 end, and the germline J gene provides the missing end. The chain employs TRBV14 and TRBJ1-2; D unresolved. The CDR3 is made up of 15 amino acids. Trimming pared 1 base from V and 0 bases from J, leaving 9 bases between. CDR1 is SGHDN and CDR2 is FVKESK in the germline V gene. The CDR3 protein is CASSQGDGSNYGYTF. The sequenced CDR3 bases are TGTGCCAGCAGCCAAGGAGACGGGTCTAACTATGGC.

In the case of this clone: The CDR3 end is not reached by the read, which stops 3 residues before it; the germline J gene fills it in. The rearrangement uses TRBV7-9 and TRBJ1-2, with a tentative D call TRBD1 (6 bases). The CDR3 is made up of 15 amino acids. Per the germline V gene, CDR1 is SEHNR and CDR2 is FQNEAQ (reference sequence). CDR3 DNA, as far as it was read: TGTGCCAGCAGCCTAATCTTGGGGGCTACAGATACC. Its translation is CASSLILGATDT. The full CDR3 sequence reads CASSLILGATDTYTF.

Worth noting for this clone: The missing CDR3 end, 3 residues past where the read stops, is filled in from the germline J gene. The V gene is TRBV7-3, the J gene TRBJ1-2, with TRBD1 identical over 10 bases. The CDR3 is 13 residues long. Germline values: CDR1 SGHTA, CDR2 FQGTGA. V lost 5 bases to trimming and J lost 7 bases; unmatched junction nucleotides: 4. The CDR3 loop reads CASSPGDRGGYTF. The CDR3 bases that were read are TGTGCCAGCAGCCCTGGGGACAGGGGTGGC.

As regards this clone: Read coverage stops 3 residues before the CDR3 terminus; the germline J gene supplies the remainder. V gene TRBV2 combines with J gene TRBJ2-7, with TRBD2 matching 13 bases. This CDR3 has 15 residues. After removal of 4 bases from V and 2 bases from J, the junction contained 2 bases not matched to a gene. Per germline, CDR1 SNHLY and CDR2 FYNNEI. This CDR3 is CASSGLAGGTYEQYF. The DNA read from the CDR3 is TGTGCCAGCAGTGGACTAGCGGGGGGTACCTACGAG.

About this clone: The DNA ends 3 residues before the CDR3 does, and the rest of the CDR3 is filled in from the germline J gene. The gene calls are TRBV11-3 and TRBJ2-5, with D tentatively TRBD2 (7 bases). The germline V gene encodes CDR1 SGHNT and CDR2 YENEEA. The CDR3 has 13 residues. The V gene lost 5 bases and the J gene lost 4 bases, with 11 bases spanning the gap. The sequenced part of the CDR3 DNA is TGTGCCAGCAGCCCCGGGGGGCGAGAGACC. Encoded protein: CASSPGGRET. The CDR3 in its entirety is CASSPGGRETQYF.

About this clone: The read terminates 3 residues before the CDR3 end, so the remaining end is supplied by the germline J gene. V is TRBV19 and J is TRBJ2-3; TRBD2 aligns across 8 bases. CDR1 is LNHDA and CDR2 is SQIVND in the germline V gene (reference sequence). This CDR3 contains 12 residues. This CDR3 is CASRQAGETQYF. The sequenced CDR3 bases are TGTGCCAGTAGACAAGCGGGAGAGACG.

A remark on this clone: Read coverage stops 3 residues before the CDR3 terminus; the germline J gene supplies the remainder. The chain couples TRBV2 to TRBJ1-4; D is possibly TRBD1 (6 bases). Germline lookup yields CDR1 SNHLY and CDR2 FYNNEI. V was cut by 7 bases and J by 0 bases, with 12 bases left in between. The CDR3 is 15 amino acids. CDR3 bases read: TGTGCCAGCAATCGGCGACAGGCAACTAATGAAAAA. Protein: CASNRRQATNEK. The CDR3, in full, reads CASNRRQATNEKLFF. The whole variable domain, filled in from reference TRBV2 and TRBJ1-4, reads EPEVTQTPSHQVTQMGQEVILRCVPISNHLYFYWYRQILGQKVEFLVSFYNNEISEKSEIFDDQFSVERPDGSNFTLKIRSTKLEDSAMYFCASNRRQATNEKLFFGSGTQLSVL.

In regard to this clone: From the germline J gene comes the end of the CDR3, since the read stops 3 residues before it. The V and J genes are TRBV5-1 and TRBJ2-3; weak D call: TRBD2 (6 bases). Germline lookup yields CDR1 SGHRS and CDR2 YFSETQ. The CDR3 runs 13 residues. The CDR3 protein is CASSLSGQETQYF. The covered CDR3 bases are TGCGCCAGCAGCTTGAGCGGGCAAGAGACG.

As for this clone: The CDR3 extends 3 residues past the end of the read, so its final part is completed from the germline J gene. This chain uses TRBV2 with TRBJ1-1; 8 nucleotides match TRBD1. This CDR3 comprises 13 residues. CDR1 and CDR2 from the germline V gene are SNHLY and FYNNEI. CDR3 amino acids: CASSEISGGQAFF. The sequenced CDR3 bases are TGTGCCAGCAGTGAAATCTCAGGGGGCCAG.

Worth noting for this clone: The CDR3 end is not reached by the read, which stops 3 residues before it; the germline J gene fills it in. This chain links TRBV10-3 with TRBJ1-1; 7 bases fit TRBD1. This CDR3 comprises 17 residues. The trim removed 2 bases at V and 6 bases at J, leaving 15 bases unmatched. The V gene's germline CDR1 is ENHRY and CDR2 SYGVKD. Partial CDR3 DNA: TGTGCCATCAGTGAGCCCCGACGGACAGGAGAGATAGCTGAA. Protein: CAISEPRRTGEIAE. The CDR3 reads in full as CAISEPRRTGEIAEAFF.

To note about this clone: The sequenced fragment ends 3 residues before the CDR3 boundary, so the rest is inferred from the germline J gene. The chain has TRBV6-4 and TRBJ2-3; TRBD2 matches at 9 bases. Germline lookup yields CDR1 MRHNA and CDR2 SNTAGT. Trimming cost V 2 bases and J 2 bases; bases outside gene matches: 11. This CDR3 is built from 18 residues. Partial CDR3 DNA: TGTGCCAGCAGTGACCGTGCAGTAGCGGGGGCGCCCACAGATACG. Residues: CASSDRAVAGAPTDT. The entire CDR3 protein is CASSDRAVAGAPTDTQYF.

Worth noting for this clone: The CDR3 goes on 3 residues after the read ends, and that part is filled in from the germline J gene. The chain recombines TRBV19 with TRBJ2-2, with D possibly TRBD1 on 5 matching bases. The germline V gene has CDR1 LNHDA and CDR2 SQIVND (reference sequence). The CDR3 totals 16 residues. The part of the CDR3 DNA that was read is TGTGCCAGTATAGGTGGTTGGGGCAGCCATAATGAAAAG. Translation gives CASIGGWGSHNEK. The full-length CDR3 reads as CASIGGWGSHNEKLFF.

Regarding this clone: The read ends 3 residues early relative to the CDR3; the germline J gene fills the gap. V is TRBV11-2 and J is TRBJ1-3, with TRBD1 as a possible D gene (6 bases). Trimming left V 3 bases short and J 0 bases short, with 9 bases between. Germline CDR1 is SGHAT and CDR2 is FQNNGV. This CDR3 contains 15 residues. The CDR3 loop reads CASSFQQGSGNTIYF. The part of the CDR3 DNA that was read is TGTGCCAGCAGCTTTCAACAGGGCTCTGGAAACACC.

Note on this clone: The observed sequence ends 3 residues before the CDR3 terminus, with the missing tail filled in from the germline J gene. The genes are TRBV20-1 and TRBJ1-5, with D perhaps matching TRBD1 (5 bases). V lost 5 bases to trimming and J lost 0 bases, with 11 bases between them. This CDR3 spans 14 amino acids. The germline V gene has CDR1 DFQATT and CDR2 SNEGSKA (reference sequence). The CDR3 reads CSAPKTDSNQPQHF. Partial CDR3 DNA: TGCAGTGCTCCCAAGACAGATAGCAATCAGCCC.

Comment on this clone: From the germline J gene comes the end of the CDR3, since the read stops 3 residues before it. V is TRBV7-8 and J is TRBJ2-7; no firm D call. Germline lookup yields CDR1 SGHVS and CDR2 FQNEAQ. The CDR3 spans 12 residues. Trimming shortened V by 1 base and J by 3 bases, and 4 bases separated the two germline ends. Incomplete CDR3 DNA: TGTGCCAGCAGCTTAGGTAGCTACGAG. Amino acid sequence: CASSLGSYE. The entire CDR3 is CASSLGSYEQYF.

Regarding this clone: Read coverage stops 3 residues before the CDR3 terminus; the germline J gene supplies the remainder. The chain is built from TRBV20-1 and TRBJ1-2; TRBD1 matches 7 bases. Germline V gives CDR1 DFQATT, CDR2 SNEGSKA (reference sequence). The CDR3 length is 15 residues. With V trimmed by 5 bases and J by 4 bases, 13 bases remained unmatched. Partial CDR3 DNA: TGCAGTGCTCGTTCACAGGGGATTAGTAGCTATGGC. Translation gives CSARSQGISSYG. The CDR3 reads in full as CSARSQGISSYGYTF.

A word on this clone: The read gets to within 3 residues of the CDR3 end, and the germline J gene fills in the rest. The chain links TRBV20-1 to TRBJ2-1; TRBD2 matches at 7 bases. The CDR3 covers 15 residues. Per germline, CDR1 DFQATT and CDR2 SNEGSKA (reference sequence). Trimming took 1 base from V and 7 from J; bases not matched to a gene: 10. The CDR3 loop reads CSARVGERGGNEQFF. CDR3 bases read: TGCAGTGCTAGAGTAGGGGAGCGGGGTGGGAATGAG.

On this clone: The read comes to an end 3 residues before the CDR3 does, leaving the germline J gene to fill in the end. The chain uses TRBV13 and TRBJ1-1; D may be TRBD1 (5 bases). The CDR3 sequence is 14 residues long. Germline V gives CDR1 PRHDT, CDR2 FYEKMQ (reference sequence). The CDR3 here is CASSRGRDLKGAFF. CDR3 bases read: TGTGCCAGCAGCCGTGGACGGGACTTAAAGGGG.

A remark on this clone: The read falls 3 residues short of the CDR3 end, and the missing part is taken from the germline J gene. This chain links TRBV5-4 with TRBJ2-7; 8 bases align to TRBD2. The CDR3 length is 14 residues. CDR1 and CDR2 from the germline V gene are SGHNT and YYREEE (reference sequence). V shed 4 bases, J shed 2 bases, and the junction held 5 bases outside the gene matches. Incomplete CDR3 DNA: TGTGCCAGCAGCGAAGCGGGAGAAACCTACGAG. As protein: CASSEAGETYE. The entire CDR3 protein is CASSEAGETYEQYF.

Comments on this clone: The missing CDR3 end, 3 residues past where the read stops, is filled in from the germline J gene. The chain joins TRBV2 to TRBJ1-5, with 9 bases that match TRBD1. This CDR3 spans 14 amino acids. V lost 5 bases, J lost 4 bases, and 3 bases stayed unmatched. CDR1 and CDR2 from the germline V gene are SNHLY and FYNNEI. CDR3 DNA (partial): TGTGCCAGCAGTTTGGACAGGGGAAATCAGCCC. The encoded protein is CASSLDRGNQP. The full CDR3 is CASSLDRGNQPQHF.

The CDR3 region is CASSSIGRGQETQYF. The sequenced CDR3 bases are TGTGCCAGCAGCTCCATTGGGCGGGGCCAAGAGACG. The chain recombines TRBV7-9 with TRBJ2-3; D may be TRBD2 (6 bases). The read gets to within 3 residues of the CDR3 end, and the germline J gene fills in the rest. Germline CDR1 SEHNR, CDR2 FQNEAQ (reference sequence). The CDR3 runs to 15 residues.

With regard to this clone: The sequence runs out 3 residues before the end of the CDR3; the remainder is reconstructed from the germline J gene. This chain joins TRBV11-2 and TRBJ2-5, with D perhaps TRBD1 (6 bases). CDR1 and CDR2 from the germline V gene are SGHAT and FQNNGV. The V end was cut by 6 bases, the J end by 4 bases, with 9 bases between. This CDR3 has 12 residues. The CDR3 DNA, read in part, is TGTGCCAGCAGGGGGGCCGGAGAGACC. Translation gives CASRGAGET. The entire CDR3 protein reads CASRGAGETQYF.

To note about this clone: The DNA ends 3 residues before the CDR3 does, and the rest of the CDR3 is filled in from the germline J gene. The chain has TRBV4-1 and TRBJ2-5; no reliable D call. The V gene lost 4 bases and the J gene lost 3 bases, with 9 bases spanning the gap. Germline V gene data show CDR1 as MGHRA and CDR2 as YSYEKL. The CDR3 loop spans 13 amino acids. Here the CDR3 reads CASSPGREETQYF. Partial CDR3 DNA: TGCGCCAGCAGCCCCGGTCGGGAAGAGACC.

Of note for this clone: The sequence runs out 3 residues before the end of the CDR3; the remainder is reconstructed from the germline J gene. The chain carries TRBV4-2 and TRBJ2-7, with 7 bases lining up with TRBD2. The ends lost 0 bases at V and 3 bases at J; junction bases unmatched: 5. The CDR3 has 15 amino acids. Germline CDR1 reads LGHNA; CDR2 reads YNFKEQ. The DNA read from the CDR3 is TGTGCCAGCAGCCAAGACAGGCTAGCGGTCTACGAG. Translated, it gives CASSQDRLAVYE. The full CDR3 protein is CASSQDRLAVYEQYF.

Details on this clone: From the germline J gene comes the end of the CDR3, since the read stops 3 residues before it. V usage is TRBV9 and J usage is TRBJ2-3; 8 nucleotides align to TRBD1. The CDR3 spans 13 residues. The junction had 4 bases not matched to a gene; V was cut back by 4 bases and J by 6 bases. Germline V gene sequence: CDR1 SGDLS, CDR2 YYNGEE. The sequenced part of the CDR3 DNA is TGTGCCAGCAGCTCGACAGGGGCGGATACG. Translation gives CASSSTGADT. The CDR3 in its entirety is CASSSTGADTQYF.

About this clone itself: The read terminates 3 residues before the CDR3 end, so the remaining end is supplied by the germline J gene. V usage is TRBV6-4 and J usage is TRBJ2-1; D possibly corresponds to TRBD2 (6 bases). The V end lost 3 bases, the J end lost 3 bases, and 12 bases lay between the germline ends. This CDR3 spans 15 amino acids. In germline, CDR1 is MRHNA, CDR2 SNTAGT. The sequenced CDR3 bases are TGTGCCAGCAGTGAGGATGGGGACTTCTACAATGAG. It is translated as CASSEDGDFYNE. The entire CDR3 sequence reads CASSEDGDFYNEQFF.

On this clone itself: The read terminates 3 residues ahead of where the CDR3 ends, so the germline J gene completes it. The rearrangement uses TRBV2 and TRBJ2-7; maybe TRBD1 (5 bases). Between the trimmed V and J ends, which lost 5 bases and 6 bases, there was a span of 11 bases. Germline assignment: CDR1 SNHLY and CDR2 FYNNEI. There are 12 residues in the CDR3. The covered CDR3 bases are TGTGCCAGCAGTCCACAGGAACCCGAG. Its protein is CASSPQEPE. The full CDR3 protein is CASSPQEPEQYF.

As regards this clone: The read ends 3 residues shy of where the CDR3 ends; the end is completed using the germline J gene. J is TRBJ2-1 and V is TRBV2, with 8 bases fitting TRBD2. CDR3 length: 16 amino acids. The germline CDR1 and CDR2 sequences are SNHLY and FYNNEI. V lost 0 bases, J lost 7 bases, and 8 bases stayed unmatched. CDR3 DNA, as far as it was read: TGTGCCAGCAGTGAAGCGCGAGGCGGGAGGTTAAATGAG. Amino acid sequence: CASSEARGGRLNE. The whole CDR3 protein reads CASSEARGGRLNEQFF.